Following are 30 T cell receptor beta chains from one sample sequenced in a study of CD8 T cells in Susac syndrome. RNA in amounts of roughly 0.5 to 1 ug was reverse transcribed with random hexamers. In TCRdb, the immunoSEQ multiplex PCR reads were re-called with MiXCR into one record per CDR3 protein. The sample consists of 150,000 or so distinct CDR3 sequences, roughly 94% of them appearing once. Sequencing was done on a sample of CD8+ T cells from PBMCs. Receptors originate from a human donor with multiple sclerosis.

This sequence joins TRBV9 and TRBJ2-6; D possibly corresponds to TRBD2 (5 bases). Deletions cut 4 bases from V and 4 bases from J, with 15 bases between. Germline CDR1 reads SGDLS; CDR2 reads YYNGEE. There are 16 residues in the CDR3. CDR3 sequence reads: CASSPRSGYGANVLTF. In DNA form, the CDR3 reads TGTGCCAGCAGCCCCCGGTCGGGGTACGGGGCCAACGTCCTGACTTTC. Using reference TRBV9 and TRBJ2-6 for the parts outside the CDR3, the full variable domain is DSGVTQTPKHLITATGQRVTLRCSPRSGDLSVYWYQQSLDQGLQFLIQYYNGEERAKGNILERFSAQQFPDLHSELNLSSLELGDSALYFCASSPRSGYGANVLTFGAGSRLTVL.

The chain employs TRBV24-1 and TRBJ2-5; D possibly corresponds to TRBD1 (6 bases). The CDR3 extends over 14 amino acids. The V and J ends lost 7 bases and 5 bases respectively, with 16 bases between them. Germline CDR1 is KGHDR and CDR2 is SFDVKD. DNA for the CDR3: TGTGCCACCAGCAGGGGAATGGGCGAGGAGACCCAGTACTTC. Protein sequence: CATSRGMGEETQYF.

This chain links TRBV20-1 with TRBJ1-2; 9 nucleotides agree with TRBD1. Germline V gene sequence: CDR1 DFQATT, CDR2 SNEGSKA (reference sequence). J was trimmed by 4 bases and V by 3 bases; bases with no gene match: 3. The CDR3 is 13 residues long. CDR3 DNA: TGCAGTGCTAGGGACAGGGGTGGCTATGGCTACACCTTC. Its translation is CSARDRGGYGYTF.

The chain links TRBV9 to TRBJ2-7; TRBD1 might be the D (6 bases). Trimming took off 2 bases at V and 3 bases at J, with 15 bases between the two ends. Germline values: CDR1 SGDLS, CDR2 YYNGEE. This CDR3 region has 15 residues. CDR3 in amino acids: CASSVGNRADYEQYF. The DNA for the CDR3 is TGTGCCAGCAGCGTCGGTAACAGGGCAGACTACGAGCAGTACTTC.

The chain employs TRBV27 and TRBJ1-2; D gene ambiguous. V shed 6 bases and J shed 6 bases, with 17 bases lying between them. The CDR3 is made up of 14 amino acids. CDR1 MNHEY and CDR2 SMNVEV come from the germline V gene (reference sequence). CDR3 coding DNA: TGTGCCAGCAGGGTATGGAGTGGAGTTGATGGCTACACCTTC. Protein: CASRVWSGVDGYTF.

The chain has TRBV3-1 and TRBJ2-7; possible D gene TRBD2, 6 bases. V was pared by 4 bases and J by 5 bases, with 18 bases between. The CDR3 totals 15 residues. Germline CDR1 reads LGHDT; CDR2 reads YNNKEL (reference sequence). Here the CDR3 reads CASSLRMRGPHEQYF. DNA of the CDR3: TGTGCCAGCAGCCTACGGATGCGGGGACCCCACGAGCAGTACTTC.

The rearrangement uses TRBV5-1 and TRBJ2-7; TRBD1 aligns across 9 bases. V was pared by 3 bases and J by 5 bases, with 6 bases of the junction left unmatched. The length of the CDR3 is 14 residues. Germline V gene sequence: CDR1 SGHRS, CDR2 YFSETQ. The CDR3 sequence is CASSWRTGDHEQYF. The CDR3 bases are TGCGCCAGCAGCTGGAGGACAGGGGATCACGAGCAGTACTTC.

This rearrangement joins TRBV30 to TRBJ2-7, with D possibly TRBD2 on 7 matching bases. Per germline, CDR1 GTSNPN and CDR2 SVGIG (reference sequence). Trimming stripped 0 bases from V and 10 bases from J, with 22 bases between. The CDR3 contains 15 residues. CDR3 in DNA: TGTGCCTGGAGTGTACGCGAGACACGGAGGGGGGGCCAGTACTTC. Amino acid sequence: CAWSVRETRRGGQYF.

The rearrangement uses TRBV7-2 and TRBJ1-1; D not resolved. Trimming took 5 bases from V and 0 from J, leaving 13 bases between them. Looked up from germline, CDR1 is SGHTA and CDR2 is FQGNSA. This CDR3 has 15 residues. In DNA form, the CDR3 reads TGTGCCAGCAGCCCGGCAGACACTCTGAACACTGAAGCTTTCTTT. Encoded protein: CASSPADTLNTEAFF.

CDR3 in amino acids: CAWSSTGAQPQHF. The CDR3 coding sequence is TGTGCCTGGAGTTCGACAGGGGCACAGCCCCAGCATTTT. This rearrangement joins TRBV30 to TRBJ1-5; 8 nucleotides align to TRBD1. The CDR3 spans 13 residues. Germline CDR1 reads GTSNPN; CDR2 reads SVGIG (reference sequence). Germline trimming cut 2 bases from V and 7 bases from J; bases unmatched to any gene: 4.

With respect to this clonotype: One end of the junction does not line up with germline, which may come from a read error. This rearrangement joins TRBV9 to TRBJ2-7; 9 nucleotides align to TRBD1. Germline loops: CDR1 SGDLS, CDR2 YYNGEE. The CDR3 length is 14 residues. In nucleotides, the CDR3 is TGCGCCAGCAGCCCTCGGACAGGGGACAGCGAGCAGTACTTC. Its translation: CASSPRTGDSEQYF.

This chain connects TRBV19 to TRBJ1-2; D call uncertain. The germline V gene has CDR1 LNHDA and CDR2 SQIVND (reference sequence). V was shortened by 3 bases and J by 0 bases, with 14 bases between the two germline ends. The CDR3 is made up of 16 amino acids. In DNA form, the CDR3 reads TGTGCCAGTAGTATGACGGTACAGACTACTAACTATGGCTACACCTTC. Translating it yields CASSMTVQTTNYGYTF.

The CDR3 nucleotides are TGTGCCACCAGTGAGGAGACAGGGTGGCCTGAGCAGTTCTTC. This gives the protein CATSEETGWPEQFF. V gene TRBV24-1 combines with J gene TRBJ2-1; 7 nucleotides line up with TRBD1. The germline V gene has CDR1 KGHDR and CDR2 SFDVKD. There are 14 residues in the CDR3. With 4 bases clipped from V and 9 bases from J, the junction kept 8 bases outside the gene matches.

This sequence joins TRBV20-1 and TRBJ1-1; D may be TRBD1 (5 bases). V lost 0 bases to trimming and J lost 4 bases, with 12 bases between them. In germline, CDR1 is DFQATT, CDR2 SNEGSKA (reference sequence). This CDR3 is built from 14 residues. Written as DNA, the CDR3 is TGCAGTGCTAGAGACATGAGGGGTGGCACTGAAGCTTTCTTT. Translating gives CSARDMRGGTEAFF.

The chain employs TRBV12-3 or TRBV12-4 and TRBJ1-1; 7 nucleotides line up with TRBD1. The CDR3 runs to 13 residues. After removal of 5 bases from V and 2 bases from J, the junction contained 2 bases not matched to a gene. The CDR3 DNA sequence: TGTGCCAGCAGTACAGGGGTTAACACTGAAGCTTTCTTT. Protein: CASSTGVNTEAFF.

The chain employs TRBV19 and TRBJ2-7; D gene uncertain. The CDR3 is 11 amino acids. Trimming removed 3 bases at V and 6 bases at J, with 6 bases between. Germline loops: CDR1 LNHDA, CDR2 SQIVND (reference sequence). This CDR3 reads CASSIGREQYF. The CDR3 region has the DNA TGTGCCAGTAGTATCGGTCGCGAGCAGTACTTC.

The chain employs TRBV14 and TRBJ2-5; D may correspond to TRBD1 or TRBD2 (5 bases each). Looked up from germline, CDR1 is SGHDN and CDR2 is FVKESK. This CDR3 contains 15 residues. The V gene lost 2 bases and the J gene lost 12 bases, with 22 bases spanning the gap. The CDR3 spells CASSQSIEGRDRKYF. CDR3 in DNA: TGTGCCAGCAGCCAAAGTATTGAGGGCCGGGACCGAAAGTACTTC.

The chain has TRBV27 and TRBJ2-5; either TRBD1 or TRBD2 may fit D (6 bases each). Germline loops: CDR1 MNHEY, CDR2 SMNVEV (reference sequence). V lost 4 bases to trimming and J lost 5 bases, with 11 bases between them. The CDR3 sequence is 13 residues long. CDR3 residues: CASSYGGMETQYF. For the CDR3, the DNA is TGTGCCAGCAGTTACGGGGGCATGGAGACCCAGTACTTC.

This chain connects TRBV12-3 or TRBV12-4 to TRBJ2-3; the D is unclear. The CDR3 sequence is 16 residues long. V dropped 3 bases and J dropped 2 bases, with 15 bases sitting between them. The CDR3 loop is CASSLGFAAFTDTQYF. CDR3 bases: TGTGCCAGCAGTTTGGGTTTCGCGGCTTTCACAGATACGCAGTATTTT.

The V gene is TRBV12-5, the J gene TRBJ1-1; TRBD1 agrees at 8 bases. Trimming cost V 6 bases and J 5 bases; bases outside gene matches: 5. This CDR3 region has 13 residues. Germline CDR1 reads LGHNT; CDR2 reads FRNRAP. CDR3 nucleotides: TGTGCTAGTGGCTCCACAGGGGGAACTGAAGCTTTCTTT. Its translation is CASGSTGGTEAFF.

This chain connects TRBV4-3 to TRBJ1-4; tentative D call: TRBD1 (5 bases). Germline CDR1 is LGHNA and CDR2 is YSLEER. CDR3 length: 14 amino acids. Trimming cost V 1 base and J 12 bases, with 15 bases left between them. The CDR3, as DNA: TGCGCCAGCAGCCAAGTCCGACAGCGGGCGGAACTGTTTTTT. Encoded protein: CASSQVRQRAELFF.

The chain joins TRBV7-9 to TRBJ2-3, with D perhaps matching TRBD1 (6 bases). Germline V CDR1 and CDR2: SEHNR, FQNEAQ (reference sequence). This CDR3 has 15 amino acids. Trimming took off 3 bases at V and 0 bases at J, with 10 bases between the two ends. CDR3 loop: CASSFGTSSTDTQYF. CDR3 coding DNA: TGTGCCAGCAGCTTTGGGACATCAAGCACAGATACGCAGTATTTT.

CDR3: CSASGDRGVSSGANVLTF. CDR3 nucleotide sequence: TGCAGTGCTTCAGGGGACAGGGGGGTGAGCTCTGGGGCCAACGTCCTGACTTTC. This sequence joins TRBV20-1 and TRBJ2-6; 11 bases line up with TRBD1. After removal of 5 bases from V and 0 bases from J, the junction contained 9 bases not matched to a gene. The CDR3 runs 18 residues. Germline V CDR1 and CDR2: DFQATT, SNEGSKA (reference sequence).

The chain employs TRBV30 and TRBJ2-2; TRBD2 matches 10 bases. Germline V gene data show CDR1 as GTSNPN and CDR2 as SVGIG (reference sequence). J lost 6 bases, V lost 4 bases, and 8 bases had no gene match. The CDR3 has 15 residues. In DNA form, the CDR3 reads TGTGCCTGGACTAGCGGGGGTGGGTTCGCCGGGGAGCTGTTTTTT. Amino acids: CAWTSGGGFAGELFF. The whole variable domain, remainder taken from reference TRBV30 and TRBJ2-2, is SQTIHQWPATLVQPVGSPLSLECTVEGTSNPNLYWYRQAAGRGLQLLFYSVGIGQISSEVPQNLSASRPQDRQFILSSKKLLLSDSGFYLCAWTSGGGFAGELFFGEGSRLTVL.

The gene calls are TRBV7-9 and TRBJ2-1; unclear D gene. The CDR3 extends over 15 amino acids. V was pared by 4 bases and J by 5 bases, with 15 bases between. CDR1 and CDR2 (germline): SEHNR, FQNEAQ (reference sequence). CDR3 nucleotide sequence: TGTGCCAGCAGCTCGCCCGTTGACTCTAACAATGAGCAGTTCTTC. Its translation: CASSSPVDSNNEQFF.

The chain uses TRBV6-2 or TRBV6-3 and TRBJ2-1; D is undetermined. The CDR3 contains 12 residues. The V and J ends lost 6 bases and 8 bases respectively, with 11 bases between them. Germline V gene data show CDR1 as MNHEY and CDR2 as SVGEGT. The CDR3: CASSTTRYEQFF. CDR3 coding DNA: TGTGCCAGCAGCACGACACGGTATGAGCAGTTCTTC.

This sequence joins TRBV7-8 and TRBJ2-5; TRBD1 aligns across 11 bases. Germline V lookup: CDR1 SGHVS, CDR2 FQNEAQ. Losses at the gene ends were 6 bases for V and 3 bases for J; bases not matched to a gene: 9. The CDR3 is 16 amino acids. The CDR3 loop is CASSRASGQGEETQYF. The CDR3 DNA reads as TGTGCCAGCAGTCGCGCCTCGGGACAGGGGGAAGAGACCCAGTACTTC.

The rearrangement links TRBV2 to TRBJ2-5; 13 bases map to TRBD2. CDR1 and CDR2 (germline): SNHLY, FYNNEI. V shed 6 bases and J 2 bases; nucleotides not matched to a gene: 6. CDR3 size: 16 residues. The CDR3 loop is CASSRTSGGEQETQYF. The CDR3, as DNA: TGTGCCAGCAGCCGGACTAGCGGGGGAGAGCAAGAGACCCAGTACTTC.

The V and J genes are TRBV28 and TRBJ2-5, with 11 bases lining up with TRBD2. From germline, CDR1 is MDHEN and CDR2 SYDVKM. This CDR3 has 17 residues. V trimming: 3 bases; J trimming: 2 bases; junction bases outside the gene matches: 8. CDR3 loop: CASSFALAGAVQETQYF. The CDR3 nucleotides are TGTGCCAGCAGTTTCGCACTAGCGGGGGCCGTTCAAGAGACCCAGTACTTC.

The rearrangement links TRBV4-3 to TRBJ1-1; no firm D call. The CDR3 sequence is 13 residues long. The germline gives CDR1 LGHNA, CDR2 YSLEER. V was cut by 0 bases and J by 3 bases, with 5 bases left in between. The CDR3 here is CASSQDEHTEAFF. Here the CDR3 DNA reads TGCGCCAGCAGCCAAGATGAGCACACTGAAGCTTTCTTT.